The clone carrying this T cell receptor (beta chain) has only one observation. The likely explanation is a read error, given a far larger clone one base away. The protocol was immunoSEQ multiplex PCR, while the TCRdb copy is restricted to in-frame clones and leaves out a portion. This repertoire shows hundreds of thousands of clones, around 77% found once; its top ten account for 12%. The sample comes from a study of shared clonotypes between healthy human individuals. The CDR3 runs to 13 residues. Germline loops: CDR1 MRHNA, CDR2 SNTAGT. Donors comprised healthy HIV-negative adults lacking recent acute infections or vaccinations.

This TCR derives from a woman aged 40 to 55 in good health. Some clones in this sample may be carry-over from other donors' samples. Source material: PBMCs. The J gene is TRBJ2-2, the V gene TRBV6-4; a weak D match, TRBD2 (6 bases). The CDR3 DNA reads TGTGCCAGCAGTGAAAGGGATGCCGGGGGGCTGTTTTTT. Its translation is CASSERDAGGLFF.